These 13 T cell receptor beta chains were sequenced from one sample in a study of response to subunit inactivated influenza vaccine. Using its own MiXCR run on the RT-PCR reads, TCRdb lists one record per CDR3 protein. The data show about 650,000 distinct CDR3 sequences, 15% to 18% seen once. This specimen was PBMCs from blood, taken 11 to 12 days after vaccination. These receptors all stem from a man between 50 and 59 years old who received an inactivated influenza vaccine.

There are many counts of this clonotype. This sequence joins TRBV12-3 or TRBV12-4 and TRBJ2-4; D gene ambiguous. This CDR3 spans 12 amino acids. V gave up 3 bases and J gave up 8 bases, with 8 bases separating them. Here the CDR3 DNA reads TGTGCCAGCAGTTTGAACCGTGACATTCAGTACTTC. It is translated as CASSLNRDIQYF.

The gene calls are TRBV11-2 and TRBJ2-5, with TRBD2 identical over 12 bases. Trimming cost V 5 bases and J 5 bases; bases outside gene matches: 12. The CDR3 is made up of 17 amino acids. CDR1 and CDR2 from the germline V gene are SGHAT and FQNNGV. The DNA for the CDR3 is TGTGCCAGCAGCACCGGACTAGCGGGGCAAGGGTGGGAGACCCAGTACTTC. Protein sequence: CASSTGLAGQGWETQYF.

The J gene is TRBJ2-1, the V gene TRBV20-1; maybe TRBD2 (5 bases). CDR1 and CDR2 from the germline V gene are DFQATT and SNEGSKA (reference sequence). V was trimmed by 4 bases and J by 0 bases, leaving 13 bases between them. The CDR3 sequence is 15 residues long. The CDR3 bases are TGCAGTGCTATTTCGGGGATGCACTCCTACAATGAGCAGTTCTTC. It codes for CSAISGMHSYNEQFF.

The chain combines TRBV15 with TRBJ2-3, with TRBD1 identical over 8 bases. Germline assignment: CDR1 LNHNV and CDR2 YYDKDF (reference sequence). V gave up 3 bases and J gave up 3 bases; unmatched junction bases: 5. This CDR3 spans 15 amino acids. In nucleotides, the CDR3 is TGTGCCACCAGCAGGGACAGGGTCCGGACAGATACGCAGTATTTT. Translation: CATSRDRVRTDTQYF.

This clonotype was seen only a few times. In DNA, the CDR3 is TGCAGTGCGGGAGTAGCGGGGGGGGCCTACGAGCAGTACTTC. This gives the protein CSAGVAGGAYEQYF. The chain recombines TRBV20-1 with TRBJ2-7; 11 bases are a match to TRBD2. The germline V gene encodes CDR1 DFQATT and CDR2 SNEGSKA (reference sequence). This CDR3 comprises 14 residues. V dropped 6 bases and J dropped 2; count of bases not matched to a gene: 6.

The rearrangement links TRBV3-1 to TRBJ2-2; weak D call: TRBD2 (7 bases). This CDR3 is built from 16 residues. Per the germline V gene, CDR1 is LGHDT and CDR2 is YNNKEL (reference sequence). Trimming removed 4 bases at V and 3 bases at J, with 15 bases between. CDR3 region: CASSPRAGAYTGELFF. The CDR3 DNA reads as TGTGCCAGCAGCCCTAGGGCGGGGGCCTACACCGGGGAGCTGTTTTTT.

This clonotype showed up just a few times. DNA of the CDR3: TGTGCCATCAGTGAGCGGGGGTTCACTGAAGCTTTCTTT. It is translated as CAISERGFTEAFF. The chain has TRBV10-3 and TRBJ1-1, with D possibly being TRBD1 (5 bases). Germline CDR1 reads ENHRY; CDR2 reads SYGVKD. This CDR3 is 13 amino acids long. The V and J ends lost 2 bases and 4 bases respectively, with 8 bases between them.

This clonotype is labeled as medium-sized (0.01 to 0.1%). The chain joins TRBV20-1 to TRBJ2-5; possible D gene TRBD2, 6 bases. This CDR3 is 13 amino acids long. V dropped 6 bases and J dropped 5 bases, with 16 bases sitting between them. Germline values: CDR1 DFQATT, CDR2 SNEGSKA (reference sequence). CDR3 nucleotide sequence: TGCAGTGCGATCCGGGGGTTAGCGGAGACCCAGTACTTC. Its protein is CSAIRGLAETQYF.

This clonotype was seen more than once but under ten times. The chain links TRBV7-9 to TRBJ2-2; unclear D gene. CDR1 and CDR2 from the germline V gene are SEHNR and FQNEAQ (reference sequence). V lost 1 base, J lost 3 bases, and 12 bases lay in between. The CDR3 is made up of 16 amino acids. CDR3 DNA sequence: TGTGCCAGCAGCTTAGGGCAGGTTATGTACACCGGGGAGCTGTTTTTT. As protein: CASSLGQVMYTGELFF.

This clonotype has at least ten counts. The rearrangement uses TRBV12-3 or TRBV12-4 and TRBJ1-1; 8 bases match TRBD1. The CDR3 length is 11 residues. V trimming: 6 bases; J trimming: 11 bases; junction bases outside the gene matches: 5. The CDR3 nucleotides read TGTGCCAGCAGGGGGACAGGTTCTGCTTTCTTT. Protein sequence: CASRGTGSAFF.

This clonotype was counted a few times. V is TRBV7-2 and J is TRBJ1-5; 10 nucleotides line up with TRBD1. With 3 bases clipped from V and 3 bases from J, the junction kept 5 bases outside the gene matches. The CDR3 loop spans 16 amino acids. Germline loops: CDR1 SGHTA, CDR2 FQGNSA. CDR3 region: CASSFWDRGDNQPQHF. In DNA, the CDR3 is TGTGCCAGCAGCTTCTGGGACAGGGGAGACAATCAGCCCCAGCATTTT. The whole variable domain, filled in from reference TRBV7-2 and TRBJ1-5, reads GAGVSQSPSNKVTEKGKDVELRCDPISGHTALYWYRQSLGQGLEFLIYFQGNSAPDKSGLPSDRFSAERTGGSVSTLTIQRTQQEDSAVYLCASSFWDRGDNQPQHFGDGTRLSIL.

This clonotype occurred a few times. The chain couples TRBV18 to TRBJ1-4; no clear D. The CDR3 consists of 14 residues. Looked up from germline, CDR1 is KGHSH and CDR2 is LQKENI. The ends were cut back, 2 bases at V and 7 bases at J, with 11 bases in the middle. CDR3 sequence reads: CASSPRASGEKLFF. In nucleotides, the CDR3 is TGTGCCAGCTCACCAAGAGCCAGCGGTGAAAAACTGTTTTTT.

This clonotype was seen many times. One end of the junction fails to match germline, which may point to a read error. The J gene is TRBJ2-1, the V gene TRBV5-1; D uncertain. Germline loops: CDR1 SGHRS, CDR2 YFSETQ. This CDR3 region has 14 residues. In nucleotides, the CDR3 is TGTGCCAGCAGTTTAGGAGACTCCTACAATGAGCAGTTCTTC. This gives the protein CASSLGDSYNEQFF. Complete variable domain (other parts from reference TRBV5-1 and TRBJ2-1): KAGVTQTPRYLIKTRGQQVTLSCSPISGHRSVSWYQQTPGQGLQFLFEYFSETQRNKGNFPGRFSGRQFSNSRSEMNVSTLELGDSALYLCASSLGDSYNEQFFGPGTRLTVL.